This T cell receptor (beta chain) was retrieved from a study of blood T cell repertoires in COVID-19 (TCRdb year 2020). With regard to the full study: Samples from collaborators originated in the United States, Italy and Spain and spanned both the acute and convalescent phases of COVID-19. The prospective study material was composed of cDNA or gDNA derived from T cells, B-cell-depleted T cells, or PBMCs. The dataset comprised deeply sampled blood TCRbeta repertoires from subjects exposed to, actively infected with, or recovered from COVID-19. The repertoires were released in a freely available public database intended as a resource for research on the immune response to SARS-CoV-2. The samples were drawn from two sources: the first 160 participants of the ongoing ImmuneRACE study, and 1,254 subjects contributed by 6 global collaborators. Nearly every sample came with metadata listing a de-identified subject ID, COVID-19 status, age in years and sex. Where available, HLA class I and class II types were taken from metadata supplied by the sample provider and were not determined by assay-based typing. The study at large found these results: Clinical and demographic metadata were provided uncurated, with the amount varying by source and participant.

TCRbeta CDR3 regions were amplified from genomic DNA using the immunoSEQ Assay, a bias-controlled multiplex PCR. The published analysis was carried out like this. Within the assay, amplification of reference gene primers was used to estimate how many nucleated cells each sample contained. To quantify the absolute abundance of each unique TCRbeta CDR3 rearrangement, sequence reads were collapsed and filtered. Productive Simpson clonality was computed per sample as the square root of Simpson's diversity index over productive rearrangements. Not all clones reach the TCRdb copy of this immuneACCESS table, which keeps in-frame sequences only. Checked studies attribute under half of the gap to unresolved V genes and leave the rest unexplained. V and J calls and clone size are given by that table; D and trimming were obtained from the DNA. Present in this sample are roughly 200,000 clones, roughly 82% of which were seen just once. The ten biggest clones cover approximately 4.7% of the sample.

For this clone: The specificity of this receptor is unknown. One base away there is no much larger clone; base qualities are not given.

Enrolling through a virtual design, the prospective study's participants ranged in age from roughly 18 to 89 years and lived across some 23 United States geographic areas. Cohort assignment in the prospective study relied on participant-reported clinical history from a screening survey and a study questionnaire. Each participant in the prospective study had whole blood, serum and a nasopharyngeal or oropharyngeal swab collected by mobile phlebotomists. Additional blood draws and questionnaires over an approximately two-month period could optionally be provided by prospective study participants. Before DNA extraction, prospective study blood samples were shipped either frozen or at room temperature. V and J are truncated by 1 base and 10 bases respectively, leaving an intervening sequence of 11 bases. From its cysteine to its phenylalanine, the CDR3 spans 13 amino acids. Only the CDR3 portion is preserved as DNA: 39 bases, with reading frame beginning at the first base. CDR1 and CDR2 are read off the germline V gene as LGHNA and YSLEER.

The clonotype was recovered from a woman in her sixties or seventies with acute COVID-19. The sequenced sample consisted of PBMCs or T cells enriched from blood (not recorded which). This sequence uses TRBV4-3 and TRBJ2-4; the D gene is possibly TRBD1, with 6 bases matching. The DNA sequence is given as TGCGCCAGCAGCCAAGGCAGGGGCAGTATTCAGTACTTC. It is translated as CASSQGRGSIQYF.